A selection of T cell receptor beta chains follows, all from one sample in a study of T cell responses to AZD1222 COVID-19 vaccine. Profiling relied on immunoSEQ multiplex PCR, and the TCRdb table lists in-frame clones only, not all of them. The sample records 65,000 to 85,000 clones, about four fifths being singletons. The material sequenced was peripheral blood, taken 28 days after the second AZD1222 dose. These receptors were collected from an adult who received the AZD1222 COVID-19 vaccine. CDR3s include the opening cysteine and the closing phenylalanine or tryptophan. A D gene is named only where the DNA matches it firmly. Some rows have no size entry. The others give once, few or many, or a class for an expanded clone.

len: 14
v_gene: TRBV18
d_gene: TRBD1
j_gene: TRBJ1-2
abundance: .
CDR3nt: TGTGCCAGCTCAGCAGACAGGGGGCGCGGTGGCTACACCTTC
CDR3aa: CASSADRGRGGYTF

len: 14
v_gene: TRBV6-5
d_gene: .
j_gene: TRBJ1-2
abundance: .
CDR3nt: TGTGCCAGCAGTAGACAGGATGGTAACTATGGCTACACCTTC
CDR3aa: CASSRQDGNYGYTF

len: 12
v_gene: TRBV19
d_gene: TRBD1
j_gene: TRBJ2-5
abundance: .
CDR3nt: TGTGCCAGTCGGCCCCGAGGGGACAGGTGGTACTTC
CDR3aa: CASRPRGDRWYF

len: 17
v_gene: TRBV5-1
d_gene: .
j_gene: TRBJ2-5
abundance: .
CDR3nt: TGCGCCAGCAGCCCAAACCCGGGCCCCCCCCACCAAGAGACCCAGTACTTC
CDR3aa: CASSPNPGPPHQETQYF

len: 12
v_gene: TRBV3-1/TRBV3-2
d_gene: TRBD2
j_gene: TRBJ2-1
abundance: .
CDR3nt: TGTGCCAGCAGCCCCACTAGCGGTGAGCAGTTCTTC
CDR3aa: CASSPTSGEQFF

len: 12
v_gene: TRBV5-1
d_gene: .
j_gene: TRBJ2-7
abundance: .
CDR3nt: TGCGCCAGCAGCTTGGAAGGATACGAGCAGTACTTC
CDR3aa: CASSLEGYEQYF

len: 19
v_gene: TRBV3-1/TRBV3-2
d_gene: TRBD2
j_gene: TRBJ2-2
abundance: .
CDR3nt: TGTGCCAGCAGCGGTCTCCGGGGTAGCGGGGGACTCAACACCGGGGAGCTGTTTTTT
CDR3aa: CASSGLRGSGGLNTGELFF

len: 14
v_gene: TRBV9
d_gene: .
j_gene: TRBJ1-1
abundance: few
CDR3nt: TGTGCCAGCAGCCCCGGGGTCCGAAACACTGAAGCTTTCTTT
CDR3aa: CASSPGVRNTEAFF

len: 12
v_gene: TRBV12-3/TRBV12-4
d_gene: .
j_gene: TRBJ1-1
abundance: .
CDR3nt: TGTGCCAGCAGTTTGGTCAGGCCGTGGGCTTTCTTT
CDR3aa: CASSLVRPWAFF

len: 17
v_gene: TRBV6-2/TRBV6-3
d_gene: .
j_gene: TRBJ1-5
abundance: .
CDR3nt: TGTGCCAGCAGCCTCAAAGGAGGGGCATATAGCAATCAGCCCCAGCATTTT
CDR3aa: CASSLKGGAYSNQPQHF

len: 19
v_gene: TRBV4-1
d_gene: .
j_gene: TRBJ2-6
abundance: .
CDR3nt: TGCGCCAGCAGCCAAGATTTGGGCAGGGGCTCCTCTGGGGCCAACGTCCTGACTTTC
CDR3aa: CASSQDLGRGSSGANVLTF

len: 13
v_gene: TRBV7-2
d_gene: .
j_gene: TRBJ1-1
abundance: .
CDR3nt: TGTGCCAGCAGCGTTGACAGTGGTAACAAAGCTTTCTTT
CDR3aa: CASSVDSGNKAFF

len: 15
v_gene: TRBV4-1
d_gene: .
j_gene: TRBJ1-1
abundance: .
CDR3nt: TGCGCCAGCAGCCAAGAACGGCAGGTACACACTGAAGCTTTCTTT
CDR3aa: CASSQERQVHTEAFF

len: 13
v_gene: TRBV6-1
d_gene: .
j_gene: TRBJ1-1
abundance: .
CDR3nt: TGTGCCAGCAGTGAGATTGAAAACACTGAAGCTTTCTTT
CDR3aa: CASSEIENTEAFF

len: 17
v_gene: TRBV5-6
d_gene: TRBD1
j_gene: TRBJ1-4
abundance: few
CDR3nt: TGTGCCAGCAGCTACGCCAAAAGGGGGGACAGGGGCGAAAAACTGTTTTTT
CDR3aa: CASSYAKRGDRGEKLFF

len: 14
v_gene: TRBV28
d_gene: TRBD2
j_gene: TRBJ2-1
abundance: few
CDR3nt: TGTGCCAGCAGACGGAGGACTAGTGATGGTGAGCAGTTCTTC
CDR3aa: CASRRRTSDGEQFF

len: 15
v_gene: TRBV6-1
d_gene: .
j_gene: TRBJ2-3
abundance: .
CDR3nt: TGTGCCAGCAGTGAAACACCGTTCAGCACAGATACGCAGTATTTT
CDR3aa: CASSETPFSTDTQYF

len: 16
v_gene: TRBV11-2
d_gene: .
j_gene: TRBJ1-3
abundance: .
CDR3nt: TGTGCCAGCAGCTTAGCTTCCGCAGGGCCTGGAAACACCATATATTTT
CDR3aa: CASSLASAGPGNTIYF

len: 14
v_gene: TRBV6-1
d_gene: .
j_gene: TRBJ1-2
abundance: .
CDR3nt: TGTGCCAGCAGTGAATCCCCAGGGCACTATGGCTACACCTTC
CDR3aa: CASSESPGHYGYTF

len: 17
v_gene: TRBV3-1/TRBV3-2
d_gene: TRBD2
j_gene: TRBJ2-1
abundance: .
CDR3nt: TGTGCCAGCAGCCTCTGGGGAGCGGGGGGTTCCTACAATGAGCAGTTCTTC
CDR3aa: CASSLWGAGGSYNEQFF

len: 13
v_gene: TRBV30
d_gene: .
j_gene: TRBJ2-3
abundance: .
CDR3nt: TGTGCCTGGAGCCGTTCTGGAGCAGATACGCAGTATTTT
CDR3aa: CAWSRSGADTQYF

len: 15
v_gene: TRBV5-4
d_gene: TRBD1
j_gene: TRBJ1-1
abundance: .
CDR3nt: TGTGCCAGCAGATTAGGACAGGGGGCAGGGACTGAAGCTTTCTTT
CDR3aa: CASRLGQGAGTEAFF

len: 19
v_gene: TRBV4-2
d_gene: TRBD2
j_gene: TRBJ2-5
abundance: .
CDR3nt: TGTGCCAGCAGCCAAGATCGTCATGGACTAGCGGGGGGCCAAGAGACCCAGTACTTC
CDR3aa: CASSQDRHGLAGGQETQYF

len: 15
v_gene: TRBV9
d_gene: .
j_gene: TRBJ2-1
abundance: .
CDR3nt: TGTGCCAGCAGCGTAGGAGGGAACTCCTACAATGAGCAGTTCTTC
CDR3aa: CASSVGGNSYNEQFF

len: 16
v_gene: TRBV24-1
d_gene: .
j_gene: TRBJ1-5
abundance: once
CDR3nt: TGTGCCACCCATCCCGGCGCCTTCCTTAGCAATCAGCCCCAGCATTTT
CDR3aa: CATHPGAFLSNQPQHF

len: 11
v_gene: TRBV12-3/TRBV12-4
d_gene: .
j_gene: TRBJ2-4
abundance: .
CDR3nt: TGTGCCAGCAGTTCCGCGGTCATTCAGTACTTC
CDR3aa: CASSSAVIQYF

len: 14
v_gene: TRBV4-1
d_gene: .
j_gene: TRBJ2-7
abundance: .
CDR3nt: TGCGCCAGCAGCCAACTAACCGACAGGTACGAGCAGTACTTC
CDR3aa: CASSQLTDRYEQYF

len: 15
v_gene: TRBV6-5
d_gene: TRBD1
j_gene: TRBJ1-2
abundance: .
CDR3nt: TGTGCCAGCAGAACGGACAGGGAGGGCTTCTATGGCTACACCTTC
CDR3aa: CASRTDREGFYGYTF

len: 12
v_gene: TRBV19
d_gene: .
j_gene: TRBJ1-4
abundance: few
CDR3nt: TGTGCCAGTAGAGGAACTAATGAAAAACTGTTTTTT
CDR3aa: CASRGTNEKLFF

len: 15
v_gene: TRBV7-8
d_gene: .
j_gene: TRBJ1-3
abundance: .
CDR3nt: TGTGCCAGCAGTAAACCCGGACTCTCTGGAAACACCATATATTTT
CDR3aa: CASSKPGLSGNTIYF

len: 13
v_gene: TRBV3-1/TRBV3-2
d_gene: .
j_gene: TRBJ2-2
abundance: .
CDR3nt: TGTGCCAGCAGCCAAGCGGGTACCGGGGAGCTGTTTTTT
CDR3aa: CASSQAGTGELFF

len: 15
v_gene: TRBV5-4
d_gene: .
j_gene: TRBJ2-1
abundance: .
CDR3nt: TGTGCCAGCAGCTCCTGGTCCATCGCCTACAATGAGCAGTTCTTC
CDR3aa: CASSSWSIAYNEQFF

len: 15
v_gene: TRBV7-9
d_gene: .
j_gene: TRBJ2-2
abundance: .
CDR3nt: TGTGCCAGCAGCTTATCAGTGGGGAACACCGGGGAGCTGTTTTTT
CDR3aa: CASSLSVGNTGELFF

len: 14
v_gene: TRBV7-8
d_gene: .
j_gene: TRBJ1-1
abundance: .
CDR3nt: TGTGCCAGCAGCTTACAGGGATTGAACACTGAAGCTTTCTTT
CDR3aa: CASSLQGLNTEAFF

len: 13
v_gene: TRBV27
d_gene: .
j_gene: TRBJ1-2
abundance: .
CDR3nt: TGTGCCAGCAGGTTAGGAGCCAACTATGGCTACACCTTC
CDR3aa: CASRLGANYGYTF

len: 15
v_gene: TRBV24-1
d_gene: .
j_gene: TRBJ2-3
abundance: .
CDR3nt: TGTGCCACCAGTAATCACGGGGACCTCACAGATACGCAGTATTTT
CDR3aa: CATSNHGDLTDTQYF

len: 15
v_gene: TRBV2
d_gene: TRBD1
j_gene: TRBJ2-2
abundance: .
CDR3nt: TGTGCCAGCAAGGGGGCGCCAACTAACACCGGGGAGCTGTTTTTT
CDR3aa: CASKGAPTNTGELFF

len: 15
v_gene: TRBV4-3
d_gene: TRBD1
j_gene: TRBJ2-4
abundance: few
CDR3nt: TGCGCCAGCAGCCACTCGACAGGGGGCAGAAACATTCAGTACTTC
CDR3aa: CASSHSTGGRNIQYF

len: 14
v_gene: TRBV6-5
d_gene: TRBD1
j_gene: TRBJ2-2
abundance: .
CDR3nt: TGTGCCAGCAATAAACAGGGGTCGGGCGGGGAGCTGTTTTTT
CDR3aa: CASNKQGSGGELFF

len: 19
v_gene: TRBV12-5
d_gene: TRBD1
j_gene: TRBJ2-7
abundance: .
CDR3nt: TGTGCTAGTGGTTTGCCAAAAACGGGACAGGGAAACCCGGTCTACGAGCAGTACTTC
CDR3aa: CASGLPKTGQGNPVYEQYF

len: 15
v_gene: TRBV28
d_gene: .
j_gene: TRBJ1-6
abundance: .
CDR3nt: TGTGCCAGCAGACTTACAGGGATCTATAATTCACCCCTCCACTTT
CDR3aa: CASRLTGIYNSPLHF

len: 10
v_gene: TRBV19
d_gene: .
j_gene: TRBJ1-2
abundance: .
CDR3nt: TGTGCCAGTAGTTTTAATGGCTACACCTTC
CDR3aa: CASSFNGYTF

len: 13
v_gene: TRBV5-1
d_gene: .
j_gene: TRBJ2-2
abundance: .
CDR3nt: TGCGCCAGCAGGGTGCAGGCCACCGGGGAGCTGTTTTTT
CDR3aa: CASRVQATGELFF

len: 13
v_gene: TRBV27
d_gene: .
j_gene: TRBJ1-2
abundance: .
CDR3nt: TGTGCCAGCAGTTTAGGGTACTACTATGGCTACACCTTC
CDR3aa: CASSLGYYYGYTF

len: 14
v_gene: TRBV10-3
d_gene: .
j_gene: TRBJ1-2
abundance: .
CDR3nt: TGTGCCACGTCACAGGGTGGGGTTAACTATGGCTACACCTTC
CDR3aa: CATSQGGVNYGYTF

len: 13
v_gene: TRBV12-3/TRBV12-4
d_gene: TRBD2
j_gene: TRBJ2-5
abundance: .
CDR3nt: TGTGCCTCCACCAGCGGGGGGCAAGAGACCCAGTACTTC
CDR3aa: CASTSGGQETQYF

len: 15
v_gene: TRBV19
d_gene: .
j_gene: TRBJ2-1
abundance: .
CDR3nt: TGTGCCAGTAGTAAGCTTCGGGACGCCTACAATGAGCAGTTCTTC
CDR3aa: CASSKLRDAYNEQFF

len: 16
v_gene: TRBV5-1
d_gene: .
j_gene: TRBJ1-3
abundance: .
CDR3nt: TGCGCCAGCAGCTTGGGGCCGCGGAGCTCTGGAAACACCATATATTTT
CDR3aa: CASSLGPRSSGNTIYF

len: 16
v_gene: TRBV3-1/TRBV3-2
d_gene: .
j_gene: TRBJ1-3
abundance: .
CDR3nt: TGTGCCAGCAGCCAAGTTTCAAGTGGGGCTGGAAACACCATATATTTT
CDR3aa: CASSQVSSGAGNTIYF

len: 15
v_gene: TRBV2
d_gene: .
j_gene: TRBJ2-2
abundance: once
CDR3nt: TGTGCCAGCAGTGTTGAGGGTTTTGGAACCGGGGAGCTGTTTTTT
CDR3aa: CASSVEGFGTGELFF

len: 10
v_gene: TRBV9
d_gene: .
j_gene: TRBJ1-2
abundance: .
CDR3nt: TGTGCCAGCAAAGGGAACGGCTACACCTTC
CDR3aa: CASKGNGYTF

len: 17
v_gene: TRBV3-1/TRBV3-2
d_gene: TRBD1
j_gene: TRBJ1-5
abundance: .
CDR3nt: TGTGCCAGCAGCCAAGACCGGACAGGAAACTACGATCAGCCCCAGCATTTT
CDR3aa: CASSQDRTGNYDQPQHF

len: 13
v_gene: TRBV10-3
d_gene: TRBD1
j_gene: TRBJ1-1
abundance: .
CDR3nt: TGTGCCATCAGTGTAAGGCAGGGGGTTGAAGCTTTCTTT
CDR3aa: CAISVRQGVEAFF

len: 14
v_gene: TRBV6-1
d_gene: .
j_gene: TRBJ1-5
abundance: few
CDR3nt: TGTGCCAGCAGTGATACAAGTAGCAATCAGCCCCAGCATTTT
CDR3aa: CASSDTSSNQPQHF

len: 14
v_gene: TRBV4-3
d_gene: .
j_gene: TRBJ2-3
abundance: few
CDR3nt: TGCGCCAGCAGCCAAGAGGGCCTTGGTTTGACGCAGTATTTT
CDR3aa: CASSQEGLGLTQYF

len: 14
v_gene: TRBV10-3
d_gene: .
j_gene: TRBJ1-1
abundance: medium-sized
CDR3nt: TGTGCCATCAGTGTTACGGATGGGGACACTGAAGCTTTCTTT
CDR3aa: CAISVTDGDTEAFF

len: 12
v_gene: TRBV28
d_gene: .
j_gene: TRBJ2-2
abundance: .
CDR3nt: TGTGCCAGCCTGGGGGGCACCGGGGAGCTGTTTTTT
CDR3aa: CASLGGTGELFF